Shown below are 28 T cell receptor beta chains from a single sample sequenced in a study of shared clonotypes between healthy human individuals (dated by TCRdb to the early 2020s). The library was produced with the immunoSEQ multiplex PCR assay. TCRdb re-hosts the immuneACCESS table, in-frame sequences only. Its copies lack some clones; in the studies checked, an unresolved V gene accounts for under half of them, and the cause for the rest is not known. The sample table contains approximately 1.4 million clones; only one count was recorded for approximately 98% of them. The ten largest clones add up to about 0.4% of the sample. Sequenced input: naive CD4+ T cells sorted from blood. The cell subset or site label of this sample denotes: CD45RA+ positively selected. Source of these receptors: a man younger than 45 in good health.

V is TRBV27 and J is TRBJ2-1; 10 nucleotides match TRBD2. Germline V gives CDR1 MNHEY, CDR2 SMNVEV (reference sequence). The CDR3 is made up of 17 amino acids. V lost 5 bases to trimming and J lost 6 bases; unmatched junction nucleotides: 13. In DNA, the CDR3 is TGTGCCAGCAGTCCCCCCACGGGACTAGCGTCGGCCAATGAGCAGTTCTTC. Amino acid sequence: CASSPPTGLASANEQFF.

CDR3 amino acids: CASSVAQGAGELFF. CDR3 coding DNA: TGTGCCAGCAGCGTAGCACAGGGGGCCGGGGAGCTGTTTTTT. J is TRBJ2-2 and V is TRBV9, with 8 positions matching TRBD1. The CDR3 has 14 residues. V dropped 0 bases and J dropped 6; count of bases not matched to a gene: 1. Looked up from germline, CDR1 is SGDLS and CDR2 is YYNGEE. Variable domain in full (rest from reference TRBV9 and TRBJ2-2): DSGVTQTPKHLITATGQRVTLRCSPRSGDLSVYWYQQSLDQGLQFLIQYYNGEERAKGNILERFSAQQFPDLHSELNLSSLELGDSALYFCASSVAQGAGELFFGEGSRLTVL.

The chain recombines TRBV28 with TRBJ2-7; D may correspond to TRBD1 or TRBD2 (6 bases each). Per the germline V gene, CDR1 is MDHEN and CDR2 is SYDVKM. The CDR3 runs to 15 residues. V lost 6 bases, J lost 2 bases, and 17 bases lay in between. The CDR3 loop reads CASRRSRGDTYEQYF. As DNA, the CDR3 is TGTGCCAGCAGGAGGTCAAGGGGGGATACCTACGAGCAGTACTTC.

The gene calls are TRBV9 and TRBJ2-7; TRBD1 matches at 7 bases. The V gene's germline CDR1 is SGDLS and CDR2 YYNGEE. The CDR3 is 13 amino acids. V shed 4 bases, J shed 2 bases, and the junction held 3 bases outside the gene matches. The CDR3 sequence is CASSPDRAYEQYF. The CDR3 DNA reads as TGTGCCAGCAGCCCCGACAGGGCCTACGAGCAGTACTTC.

This chain connects TRBV7-8 to TRBJ2-7; perhaps TRBD2 as D (6 bases). The CDR3 is 15 amino acids. Trimming pared 6 bases from V and 3 bases from J, leaving 18 bases between. CDR1 is SGHVS, CDR2 FQNEAQ, per germline. The CDR3 protein is CASRIEGSGGYEQYF. CDR3 bases: TGTGCCAGCAGAATTGAGGGATCCGGGGGCTACGAGCAGTACTTC.

The chain employs TRBV28 and TRBJ2-1; tentatively, D is TRBD2 (5 bases). V lost 4 bases, J lost 9 bases, and 13 bases lay in between. The germline V gene encodes CDR1 MDHEN and CDR2 SYDVKM. The CDR3 has 13 amino acids. CDR3 DNA sequence: TGTGCCAGCAGTTCCCTCGGGGAACCTGAGCAGTTCTTC. Translating it yields CASSSLGEPEQFF.

This clone came up once. The gene calls are TRBV7-9 and TRBJ2-7, with D perhaps matching TRBD1 (6 bases). The germline V gene encodes CDR1 SEHNR and CDR2 FQNEAQ (reference sequence). Deletions cut 2 bases from V and 3 bases from J, with 11 bases between. The CDR3 runs 14 residues. The CDR3 DNA sequence: TGTGCCAGCAGCTTATTGACAGGAAGCTACGAGCAGTACTTC. This gives the protein CASSLLTGSYEQYF.

V is TRBV19 and J is TRBJ2-7; tentatively, D is TRBD1 or TRBD2 (6 bases each). There are 16 residues in the CDR3. The germline V and J ends were trimmed by 5 bases and 5 bases, with 22 bases remaining between them. Germline CDR1 and CDR2: LNHDA and SQIVND (reference sequence). CDR3 residues: CASSPRGQPGLHEQYF. The CDR3 bases are TGTGCCAGTAGTCCCCGGGGGCAGCCTGGCTTGCACGAGCAGTACTTC. Full variable domain (rest looked up from reference TRBV19 and TRBJ2-7): DGGITQSPKYLFRKEGQNVTLSCEQNLNHDAMYWYRQDPGQGLRLIYYSQIVNDFQKGDIAEGYSVSREKKESFPLTVTSAQKNPTAFYLCASSPRGQPGLHEQYFGPGTRLTVT.

This chain connects TRBV7-5 to TRBJ2-7; TRBD2, the table's D call, was not compared with the DNA. TRBV7-5 is reported as a pseudogene. This CDR3 comprises 11 residues. The CDR3: CVRSLMREQYF. Written as DNA, the CDR3 is TGTGTCAGAAGCTTAATGAGGGAGCAGTACTTC.

This chain uses TRBV29-1 with TRBJ2-1, with D possibly TRBD2 on 6 matching bases. V lost 8 bases and J lost 1, with 12 bases in between. Germline CDR1 reads SQVTM; CDR2 reads ANQGSEA. This CDR3 comprises 13 residues. In DNA form, the CDR3 reads TGCAGCTGCCATGGAGGGTCCTACAATGAGCAGTTCTTC. It encodes CSCHGGSYNEQFF.

The chain employs TRBV6-1 and TRBJ1-2; D unclear. Trimming removed 3 bases at V and 6 bases at J, with 11 bases between. The germline V gene has CDR1 MNHNS and CDR2 SASEGT. CDR3 size: 13 residues. The CDR3 protein is CASSDIRSDGYTF. The CDR3 DNA sequence: TGTGCCAGCAGTGATATAAGAAGCGATGGCTACACCTTC.

V gene TRBV18 combines with J gene TRBJ2-4, with 7 bases matching TRBD2. The junction had 12 bases not matched to a gene; V was cut back by 3 bases and J by 4 bases. This CDR3 spans 17 amino acids. Per germline, CDR1 KGHSH and CDR2 LQKENI. The CDR3 sequence: CASSPLGRASGKNIQYF. The DNA of the CDR3 is TGTGCCAGCTCACCCCTCGGTAGGGCTAGCGGAAAAAACATTCAGTACTTC.

The genes are TRBV7-6 and TRBJ2-1; 10 bases match TRBD2. Germline CDR1 is SGHVS and CDR2 is FNYEAQ. V was clipped by 5 bases and J by 4 bases; unmatched bases: 5. This CDR3 region has 15 residues. This chain's CDR3 is CASSTGLAAYNEQFF. CDR3 DNA sequence: TGTGCCAGCAGCACCGGACTAGCGGCTTACAATGAGCAGTTCTTC.

The chain links TRBV4-2 to TRBJ2-3; possibly TRBD1 for D (5 bases). This CDR3 contains 15 residues. The germline V and J ends were trimmed by 0 bases and 6 bases, with 13 bases remaining between them. Germline V gene data show CDR1 as LGHNA and CDR2 as YNFKEQ. The CDR3 nucleotides read TGTGCCAGCAGCCAAGAGTCCCAAAAGGGGGATACGCAGTATTTT. Translation gives CASSQESQKGDTQYF.

This clone was recorded only once. The chain is built from TRBV19 and TRBJ1-5; weak D call: TRBD1 (5 bases). Trimming pared 7 bases from V and 2 bases from J, leaving 15 bases between. The CDR3 is 15 amino acids. Looked up from germline, CDR1 is LNHDA and CDR2 is SQIVND (reference sequence). CDR3 residues: CASTLTGGGNQPQHF. The DNA of the CDR3 is TGTGCCAGTACTCTCACGGGGGGGGGCAATCAGCCCCAGCATTTT.

The chain couples TRBV6-5 to TRBJ2-3; TRBD2 matches at 7 bases. V lost 5 bases, J lost 0 bases, and 5 bases stayed unmatched. Germline V gives CDR1 MNHEY, CDR2 SVGAGI. The CDR3 totals 15 residues. CDR3 sequence (DNA): TGTGCCAGCAGTACGAGCGGGGCTAGCACAGATACGCAGTATTTT. The encoded protein is CASSTSGASTDTQYF.

A word on this clone: Other DNA sequences in the sample encode the same CDR3. The CDR3 is CASSVTGGNEQFF. The CDR3 DNA reads TGTGCCAGCAGTGTAACAGGGGGAAATGAGCAGTTCTTC. The V gene is TRBV25-1, the J gene TRBJ2-1; 8 bases match TRBD1. This CDR3 is 13 amino acids long. Germline V gene data show CDR1 as MGHDK and CDR2 as SYGVNS. Germline trimming cut 4 bases from V and 7 bases from J; bases unmatched to any gene: 3.

V gene TRBV7-6 combines with J gene TRBJ2-3; 7 nucleotides match TRBD1. The V gene's germline CDR1 is SGHVS and CDR2 FNYEAQ. The V segment lost 1 base and the J segment 1 base; nucleotides outside the gene matches: 5. The CDR3 spans 16 residues. The CDR3 here is CASSLGAGQGTDTQYF. The CDR3 DNA follows: TGTGCCAGCAGCTTAGGGGCCGGACAGGGCACAGATACGCAGTATTTT.

As for this clone: Within the sample, other DNA sequences also encode this same CDR3. CDR3 coding DNA: TGTGCCAGCAGCTTAGCAGGTACTGGGTACGAGCAGTACTTC. It codes for CASSLAGTGYEQYF. The chain employs TRBV7-9 and TRBJ2-7; D is ambiguous. This CDR3 is built from 14 residues. V was trimmed by 0 bases and J by 4 bases, leaving 10 bases between them. Germline assignment: CDR1 SEHNR and CDR2 FQNEAQ (reference sequence). The whole variable domain, remainder taken from reference TRBV7-9 and TRBJ2-7, is DTGVSQNPRHKITKRGQNVTFRCDPISEHNRLYWYRQTLGQGPEFLTYFQNEAQLEKSRLLSDRFSAERPKGSFSTLEIQRTEQGDSAMYLCASSLAGTGYEQYFGPGTRLTVT.

V is TRBV30 and J is TRBJ1-5, with 7 bases lining up with TRBD1. The germline CDR1 and CDR2 sequences are GTSNPN and SVGIG (reference sequence). The CDR3 runs to 15 residues. The J segment lost 4 bases and the V segment lost 1 base, leaving 7 bases of the junction unmatched. For the CDR3, the DNA is TGTGCCTGGAGTGAAGAGTACAGGGGAAATCAGCCCCAGCATTTT. This gives the protein CAWSEEYRGNQPQHF.

The rearrangement links TRBV29-1 to TRBJ2-3; D tentatively reads TRBD1 or TRBD2 (5 bases each). The CDR3 covers 14 residues. Looked up from germline, CDR1 is SQVTM and CDR2 is ANQGSEA. Trimming removed 6 bases at V and 8 bases at J, with 21 bases between. The CDR3 DNA sequence: TGCAGCGTGCGGAAGGGACGCACGGTGGCTACGCAGTATTTT. It yields the protein CSVRKGRTVATQYF.

The rearrangement links TRBV6-1 to TRBJ2-7, with 7 bases that match TRBD2. Germline-derived CDR1 and CDR2 are MNHNS and SASEGT. CDR3 length equals 17 residues. The junction had 10 bases not matched to a gene; V was cut back by 1 base and J by 1 base. CDR3 sequence (DNA): TGTGCCAGCAGTGAAGACCGGGTCCGGGGGGATTCCTACGAGCAGTACTTC. Its protein product is CASSEDRVRGDSYEQYF.

The chain recombines TRBV11-1 with TRBJ2-7; no clear D. The germline V gene has CDR1 SGHAT and CDR2 FQDESV (reference sequence). This CDR3 is built from 13 residues. The V and J ends lost 6 bases and 5 bases respectively, with 14 bases between them. This CDR3 reads CASRFRPGNEQYF. CDR3 nucleotides: TGTGCCAGCAGGTTCCGCCCAGGAAACGAGCAGTACTTC.

The chain links TRBV19 to TRBJ2-7; 8 bases map to TRBD2. Germline V gene lookup returns CDR1 LNHDA and CDR2 SQIVND (reference sequence). The V gene end was trimmed by 5 bases and the J gene end by 0 bases; junction bases not matched to a gene: 3. The CDR3 covers 14 residues. This CDR3 is CASSFSGTSYEQYF. Here the CDR3 DNA reads TGTGCCAGTAGTTTTAGCGGGACCTCCTACGAGCAGTACTTC.

V and J are TRBV15 and TRBJ2-3, with 12 nucleotides matching TRBD2. The CDR3 runs to 17 residues. CDR1 and CDR2 (germline): LNHNV, YYDKDF (reference sequence). The V and J ends lost 3 bases and 5 bases, in that order; junction bases with no gene match: 9. The CDR3 DNA reads TGTGCCACCAGCAGGGGGAGACTAGCGGGAGCGGGAGATACGCAGTATTTT. Translating gives CATSRGRLAGAGDTQYF.

The chain recombines TRBV7-9 with TRBJ2-7; TRBD1 matches at 12 bases. Germline V gene sequence: CDR1 SEHNR, CDR2 FQNEAQ (reference sequence). The V segment lost 3 bases and the J segment 6 bases; nucleotides outside the gene matches: 3. The CDR3 loop spans 14 amino acids. CDR3 region: CASSFGTGGSEQYF. The CDR3 nucleotides are TGTGCCAGCAGCTTTGGGACAGGGGGCAGCGAGCAGTACTTC.

The chain links TRBV6-6 to TRBJ1-2, with D perhaps matching TRBD1 (5 bases). Germline V lookup: CDR1 MNHNY, CDR2 SVGAGI (reference sequence). Trimming stripped 11 bases from V and 4 bases from J, with 14 bases between. The CDR3 is 12 amino acids. For the CDR3, the DNA is TGTGCCGCGACGGGACGGCTCTATGGCTACACCTTC. Translating it yields CAATGRLYGYTF.

The chain employs TRBV5-6 and TRBJ1-3; 9 positions agree with TRBD1. The CDR3 length is 18 residues. CDR1 SGHDT and CDR2 YYEEEE come from the germline V gene. V was clipped by 4 bases and J by 0 bases; unmatched bases: 11. The CDR3 reads CASSLGQGWGLSGNTIYF. Written as DNA, the CDR3 is TGTGCCAGCAGCCTCGGACAGGGGTGGGGTCTCTCTGGAAACACCATATATTTT.